This entry lists 12 T cell receptor beta chains sequenced from one sample in a study of identical twins. TCRdb redid the calling of the 5' RACE reads with MiXCR, one entry per CDR3 protein. The sample includes roughly 720,000 distinct CDR3 sequences, approximately 18% of them seen just once. These data were also filed under a second study, of T cells expressing NK-cell markers.

Sequencing used PBMCs. The receptors here all came from a young woman in good health.

V is TRBV5-1 and J is TRBJ2-1; no definite D call. The germline V gene has CDR1 SGHRS and CDR2 YFSETQ. This CDR3 contains 15 residues. V was clipped by 3 bases and J by 0 bases, with 10 bases between them. For the CDR3, the DNA is TGCGCCAGCAGCTACAGCTTGGCCTCCTACAATGAGCAGTTCTTC. It translates to CASSYSLASYNEQFF.

This clonotype was seen more than once but under ten times. The CDR3 DNA is TGCAGCGGTTCACTAGCGCCCCACAATGAGCAGTTCTTC. Its translation is CSGSLAPHNEQFF. J is TRBJ2-1 and V is TRBV29-1; TRBD2 matches at 7 bases. After removal of 7 bases from V and 5 bases from J, the junction contained 8 bases not matched to a gene. Germline V gene sequence: CDR1 SQVTM, CDR2 ANQGSEA. The CDR3 runs 13 residues.

This clonotype was seen more than once but under ten times. The chain is built from TRBV27 and TRBJ2-3; TRBD1 matches 8 bases. Per germline, CDR1 MNHEY and CDR2 SMNVEV (reference sequence). The junction had 7 bases not matched to a gene; V was cut back by 5 bases and J by 3 bases. This CDR3 region has 15 residues. CDR3: CASSNYRGSTDTQYF. For the CDR3, the DNA is TGTGCCAGCAGTAACTACAGGGGGAGTACAGATACGCAGTATTTT.

This clonotype appeared a few times. The V and J genes are TRBV6-1 and TRBJ2-6; D is ambiguous. The germline CDR1 and CDR2 sequences are MNHNS and SASEGT. The CDR3 has 14 amino acids. Trimming took 8 bases from V and 4 from J, leaving 12 bases between them. The CDR3 bases are TGTGCCAGCGGGCCAGTGGTGGGGGCCAACGTCCTGACTTTC. Its translation is CASGPVVGANVLTF.

In its sample, this clonotype was seen a few times. The rearrangement uses TRBV12-3 or TRBV12-4 and TRBJ2-7; D might be TRBD2 (6 bases). This CDR3 spans 13 amino acids. Trimming stripped 5 bases from V and 3 bases from J, with 11 bases between. CDR3 residues: CASSRKRVYEQYF. DNA for the CDR3: TGTGCCAGCAGTCGAAAGCGGGTCTACGAGCAGTACTTC.

The chain is built from TRBV20-1 and TRBJ2-1; 8 bases are a match to TRBD2. The germline V gene encodes CDR1 DFQATT and CDR2 SNEGSKA (reference sequence). CDR3 length equals 13 residues. The ends lost 0 bases at V and 7 bases at J; junction bases unmatched: 2. CDR3 amino acids: CSAREGGRNEQFF. Here the CDR3 DNA reads TGCAGTGCTAGAGAAGGCGGGAGGAATGAGCAGTTCTTC.

The V gene is TRBV29-1, the J gene TRBJ2-7; 9 nucleotides agree with TRBD1. This CDR3 has 13 residues. The trim removed 7 bases at V and 4 bases at J, leaving 8 bases unmatched. Per the germline V gene, CDR1 is SQVTM and CDR2 is ANQGSEA. DNA for the CDR3: TGCAGCGCCATGACAGGGGGTATATACGAGCAGTACTTC. The encoded protein is CSAMTGGIYEQYF.

This chain uses TRBV5-1 with TRBJ1-1, with D tentatively TRBD1 (5 bases). CDR1 and CDR2 from the germline V gene are SGHRS and YFSETQ. This CDR3 has 14 amino acids. Trimming took 4 bases from V and 2 from J, leaving 12 bases between them. CDR3 in amino acids: CASSLTVENTEAFF. The DNA of the CDR3 is TGCGCCAGCAGCCTGACAGTGGAAAACACTGAAGCTTTCTTT.

This clonotype has just a few counts. The chain has TRBV10-2 and TRBJ2-4, with 14 bases matching TRBD2. CDR3 length equals 15 residues. V gave up 8 bases and J gave up 6 bases; unmatched junction bases: 6. Germline CDR1 and CDR2: WSHSY and SAAADI. The CDR3 DNA is TGCGCCAGCTTGAGCGGGACTAGCGGGGGAAACATTCAGTACTTC. This gives the protein CASLSGTSGGNIQYF.

A few counts support this clonotype. The CDR3, as DNA: TGTGCCAGCAGCGTGCGAGTAGCGGGAAGCACAGATACGCAGTATTTT. It is translated as CASSVRVAGSTDTQYF. This chain joins TRBV7-9 and TRBJ2-3; 8 nucleotides line up with TRBD2. CDR1 is SEHNR, CDR2 FQNEAQ, per germline (reference sequence). The CDR3 contains 16 residues. Unmatched junction bases numbered 7, after V lost 5 bases and J lost 0 bases.

This rearrangement joins TRBV13 to TRBJ2-1; 9 bases agree with TRBD2. The CDR3 length is 17 residues. V dropped 4 bases and J dropped 0; count of bases not matched to a gene: 7. CDR1 PRHDT and CDR2 FYEKMQ come from the germline V gene (reference sequence). Written as DNA, the CDR3 is TGTGCCAGCAGCTCGCCTAGGACTAGCGCCTCCTACAATGAGCAGTTCTTC. It encodes CASSSPRTSASYNEQFF.

The chain employs TRBV7-2 and TRBJ2-7; TRBD2 aligns across 12 bases. V was clipped by 1 base and J by 6 bases; unmatched bases: 4. CDR1 and CDR2 (germline): SGHTA, FQGNSA. The CDR3 has 15 residues. CDR3 region: CASSLVSTSGSEQYF. CDR3 nucleotide sequence: TGTGCCAGCAGCTTAGTTTCGACTAGCGGGAGCGAGCAGTACTTC.